This T cell receptor beta chain emerged from a study of human T cells and chemical hapten exposure. Each CDR3 protein gets one entry after TCRdb re-called the RACE reads with MiXCR. The table records fewer than 500,000 distinct CDR3 sequences, around 5% of them present only once. Time point described: patch test 1, 2 weeks after DPC sensitization. Treatment defined: therapeutic diphenylcyclopropenone sensitization with weekly scalp DPC. The sequence came from a woman between 50 and 59 years old with alopecia areata. Some clones in this sample may be carry-over from other donors' samples. The specimen comprised whole blood, sampled in connection with sensitization to the hapten diphenylcyclopropenone (DPC).

The CDR3 reads CASSLNPAGSTDTQYF. The CDR3 DNA follows: TGTGCCAGCAGCTTAAACCCGGCCGGGTCCACAGATACGCAGTATTTT. The gene calls are TRBV7-3 and TRBJ2-3, with unresolved D. Trimming removed 1 base at V and 2 bases at J, with 13 bases between. CDR1 and CDR2 from the germline V gene are SGHTA and FQGTGA. The CDR3 loop spans 16 amino acids.